A single T cell receptor beta chain is shown here with its context. The antigen remains unidentified. Some clones are missing from TCRdb's copy, which holds only in-frame ones; the method was immunoSEQ multiplex PCR. The sample includes about 60,000 clones, roughly 83% of them seen just once. The sample is drawn from a study of OX40 agonist ivuxolimab in advanced cancers. As for the study in general: Each patient was given ivuxolimab into a vein every 2 weeks, at 0.01 to 10 mg/kg. Patients achieving partial responses numbered three: one hepatocellular carcinoma case and two cutaneous melanoma cases. Aged about 20 to 85 with a mean of roughly 65 years, they were around 79% male.

The junction had 9 bases not matched to a gene; V was cut back by 4 bases and J by 3 bases. Looked up from germline, CDR1 is GTSNPN and CDR2 is SVGIG (reference sequence). The length of the CDR3 is 15 residues. General study findings and limits: Low normalized clonal expansion also occurred in some nonresponding patients.

This receptor was taken from an adult with an advanced solid tumor such as melanoma, head and neck, liver or kidney cancer. The V call is TRBV30, the J call TRBJ1-5; 7 bases align to TRBD1. Sequenced material: CD4+ or CD8+ T cells sorted from blood, taken in a trial of the OX40 agonist ivuxolimab. The CDR3 loop reads CAWNDRGQSNQPQHF. The CDR3 DNA is TGTGCCTGGAACGACCGGGGACAGTCCAATCAGCCCCAGCATTTT.